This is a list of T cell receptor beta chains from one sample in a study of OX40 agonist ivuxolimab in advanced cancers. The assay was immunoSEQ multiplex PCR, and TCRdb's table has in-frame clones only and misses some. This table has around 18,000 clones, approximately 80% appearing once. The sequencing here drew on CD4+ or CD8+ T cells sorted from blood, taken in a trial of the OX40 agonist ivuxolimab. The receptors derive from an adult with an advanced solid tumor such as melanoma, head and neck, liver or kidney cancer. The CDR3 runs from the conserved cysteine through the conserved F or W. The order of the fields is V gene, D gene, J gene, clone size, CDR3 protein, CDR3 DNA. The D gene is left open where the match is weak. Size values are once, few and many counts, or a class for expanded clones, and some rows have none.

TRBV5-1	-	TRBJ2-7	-	CASSQDTLDGWSGEQYF	TGCGCCAGCAGCCAAGACACGCTGGATGGCTGGTCAGGCGAGCAGTACTTC
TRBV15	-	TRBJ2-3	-	CATSRDREADTQYF	TGTGCCACCAGCAGAGATCGGGAAGCAGATACGCAGTATTTT
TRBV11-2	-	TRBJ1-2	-	CASSFGPGKNYGYTF	TGTGCCAGCAGCTTTGGTCCCGGGAAAAACTATGGCTACACCTTC
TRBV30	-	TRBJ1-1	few	CAWSVSSRNTEAFF	TGTGCCTGGAGTGTCTCATCCAGAAACACTGAAGCTTTCTTT
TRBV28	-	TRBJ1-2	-	CASSLNPPGGAYGYTF	TGTGCCAGCAGTTTAAATCCCCCCGGTGGGGCCTATGGCTACACCTTC
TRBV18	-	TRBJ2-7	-	CASSPGHEQYF	TGTGCCAGCTCACCGGGACACGAGCAGTACTTC
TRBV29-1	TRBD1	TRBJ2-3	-	CSVNGEGAPDTQYF	TGCAGCGTTAACGGCGAGGGGGCCCCAGATACGCAGTATTTT
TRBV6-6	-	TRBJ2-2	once	CASSYDRSNTGELFF	TGTGCCAGCAGTTACGACAGATCGAACACCGGGGAGCTGTTTTTT
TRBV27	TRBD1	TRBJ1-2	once	CASSLRQGQGYTF	TGTGCCAGCAGTCTCCGACAGGGACAAGGCTACACCTTC
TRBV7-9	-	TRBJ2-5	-	CASSLSQTQYF	TGTGCCAGCAGCTTAAGCCAGACCCAGTACTTC
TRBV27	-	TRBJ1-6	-	CASSSQGFQYNSPLHF	TGTGCCAGCAGTTCACAGGGTTTCCAATATAATTCACCCCTCCACTTT
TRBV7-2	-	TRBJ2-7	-	CASSLTWQAYEQYF	TGTGCCAGCAGCTTAACTTGGCAGGCCTACGAGCAGTACTTC
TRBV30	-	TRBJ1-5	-	CAWSPRSYQPQHF	TGTGCCTGGAGTCCCCGGAGCTATCAGCCCCAGCATTTT
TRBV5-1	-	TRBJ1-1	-	CASSRDGNTEAFF	TGCGCCAGCAGCAGGGACGGGAACACTGAAGCTTTCTTT
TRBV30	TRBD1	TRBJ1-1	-	CAWRGQGIREAFF	TGTGCCTGGAGGGGACAGGGTATCCGTGAAGCTTTCTTT
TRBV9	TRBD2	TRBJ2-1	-	CASSVVAGGGRNEQFF	TGTGCCAGCAGCGTCGTAGCGGGAGGGGGTAGGAATGAGCAGTTCTTC
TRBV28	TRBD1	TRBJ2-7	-	CASRTDRGIREQYF	TGTGCCAGCAGGACGGACAGGGGGATTCGGGAGCAGTACTTC